The T cell receptor (beta chain) described here comes from a study of tumor and adjacent non-tumor tissue in lung cancer. This CDR3 comprises 15 residues. Trimming removed 0 bases at V and 9 bases at J, with 17 bases between. CDR1 PRHDT and CDR2 FYEKMQ come from the germline V gene (reference sequence). The library came from three nested PCR rounds adapted from ARM-PCR protocols. TCRdb analysed the multiplex PCR reads with MiXCR anew, one entry per CDR3 protein. Seen here are some 100,000 distinct CDR3 sequences, 65% observed once, and the top ten hold around a fifth. No cell sorting was done before RNA was extracted from the tissue. The normal lung tissue was taken more than 3 cm from the tumor edge. This clonotype has at least ten counts.

Material: distant non-tumor lung tissue. V and J are TRBV13 and TRBJ1-2, with D perhaps matching TRBD1 (5 bases). This TCR came from a man in his thirties or forties with non-small cell lung cancer. The CDR3 sequence is CASSLGSPGTASYTF. The DNA of the CDR3 is TGTGCCAGCAGCTTAGGAAGTCCAGGGACCGCTAGCTACACCTTC.